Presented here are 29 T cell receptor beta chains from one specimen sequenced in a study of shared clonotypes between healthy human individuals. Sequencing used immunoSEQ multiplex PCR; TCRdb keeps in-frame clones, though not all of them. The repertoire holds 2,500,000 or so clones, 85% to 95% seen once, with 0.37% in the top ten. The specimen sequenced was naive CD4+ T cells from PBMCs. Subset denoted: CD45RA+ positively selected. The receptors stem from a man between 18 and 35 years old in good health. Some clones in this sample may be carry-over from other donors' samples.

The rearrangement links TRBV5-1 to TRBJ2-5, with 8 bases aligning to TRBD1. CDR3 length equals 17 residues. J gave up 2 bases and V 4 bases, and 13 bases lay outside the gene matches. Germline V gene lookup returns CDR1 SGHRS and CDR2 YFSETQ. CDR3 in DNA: TGCGCCAGCAGCCGACGTACACTTGACAGGGGACAAGAGACCCAGTACTTC. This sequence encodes CASSRRTLDRGQETQYF.

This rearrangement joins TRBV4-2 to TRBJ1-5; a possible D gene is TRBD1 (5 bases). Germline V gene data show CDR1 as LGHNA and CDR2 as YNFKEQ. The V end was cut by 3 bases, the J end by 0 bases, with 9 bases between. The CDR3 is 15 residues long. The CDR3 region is CASSQTGDSNQPQHF. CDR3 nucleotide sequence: TGTGCCAGCAGCCAGACGGGGGATAGCAATCAGCCCCAGCATTTT.

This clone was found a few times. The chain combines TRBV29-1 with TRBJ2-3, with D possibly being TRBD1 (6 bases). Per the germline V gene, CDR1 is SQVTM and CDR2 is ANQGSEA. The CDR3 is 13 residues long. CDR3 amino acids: CSPGADDTDTQYF. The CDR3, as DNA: TGCTCCCCAGGGGCGGACGACACAGATACGCAGTATTTT.

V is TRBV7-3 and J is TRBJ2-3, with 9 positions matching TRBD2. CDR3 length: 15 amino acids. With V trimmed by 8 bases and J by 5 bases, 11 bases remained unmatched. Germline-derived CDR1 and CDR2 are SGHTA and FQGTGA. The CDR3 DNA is TGTGCCAGCGCTAGCGGGAACGCGGGGGGAGATACGCAGTATTTT. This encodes CASASGNAGGDTQYF.

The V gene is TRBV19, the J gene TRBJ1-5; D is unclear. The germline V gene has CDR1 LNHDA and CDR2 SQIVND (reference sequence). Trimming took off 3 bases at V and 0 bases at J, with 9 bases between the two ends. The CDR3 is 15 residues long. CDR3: CASSIRIYSNQPQHF. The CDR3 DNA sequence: TGTGCCAGTAGTATCAGGATTTATAGCAATCAGCCCCAGCATTTT.

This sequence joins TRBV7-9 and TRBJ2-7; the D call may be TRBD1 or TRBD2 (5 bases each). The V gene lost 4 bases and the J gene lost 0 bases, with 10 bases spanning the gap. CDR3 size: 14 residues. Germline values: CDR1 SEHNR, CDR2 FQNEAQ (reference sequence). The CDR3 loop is CASSSTGPSYEQYF. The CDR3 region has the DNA TGTGCCAGCAGCTCGACGGGGCCCTCCTACGAGCAGTACTTC.

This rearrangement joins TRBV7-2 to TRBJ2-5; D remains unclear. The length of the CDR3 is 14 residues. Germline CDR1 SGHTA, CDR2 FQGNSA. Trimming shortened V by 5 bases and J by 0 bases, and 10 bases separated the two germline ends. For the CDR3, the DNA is TGTGCCAGCAGCCTTGGACGGCACCAAGAGACCCAGTACTTC. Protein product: CASSLGRHQETQYF.

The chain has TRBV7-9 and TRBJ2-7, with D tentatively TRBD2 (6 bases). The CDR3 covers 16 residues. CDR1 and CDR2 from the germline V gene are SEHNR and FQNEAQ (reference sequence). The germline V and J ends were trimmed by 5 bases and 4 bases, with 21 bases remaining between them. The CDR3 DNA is TGTGCCAGCAGCCTAGTGGTGGCGGGAACCAATTACGAGCAGTACTTC. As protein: CASSLVVAGTNYEQYF.

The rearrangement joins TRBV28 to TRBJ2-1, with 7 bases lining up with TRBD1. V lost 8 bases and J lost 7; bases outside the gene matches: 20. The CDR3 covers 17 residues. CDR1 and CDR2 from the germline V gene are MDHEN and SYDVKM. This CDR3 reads CASLPPGTVSRGNEQFF. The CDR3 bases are TGTGCCAGCCTGCCGCCCGGGACAGTCTCCCGGGGTAATGAGCAGTTCTTC.

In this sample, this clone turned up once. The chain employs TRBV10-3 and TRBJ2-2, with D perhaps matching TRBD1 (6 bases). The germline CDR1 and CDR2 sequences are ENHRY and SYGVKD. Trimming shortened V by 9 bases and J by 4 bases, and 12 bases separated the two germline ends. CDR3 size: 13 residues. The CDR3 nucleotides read TGTGCCATTTCAGGGGTAATCACCGGGGAGCTGTTTTTT. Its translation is CAISGVITGELFF.

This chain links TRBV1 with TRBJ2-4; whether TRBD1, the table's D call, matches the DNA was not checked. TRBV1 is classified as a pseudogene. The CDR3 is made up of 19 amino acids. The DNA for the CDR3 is TGCACCAGCAGCCAAGATTGCGGACAGGCTGGCGTCTTTAAAAACATTCAGTACTTC. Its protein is CTSSQDCGQAGVFKNIQYF.

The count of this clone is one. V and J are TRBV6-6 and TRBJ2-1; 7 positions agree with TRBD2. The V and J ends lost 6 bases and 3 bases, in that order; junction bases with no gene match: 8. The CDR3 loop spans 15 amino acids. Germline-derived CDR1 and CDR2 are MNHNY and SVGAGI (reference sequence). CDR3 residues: CASRNLAGHYNEQFF. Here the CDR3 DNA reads TGTGCCAGCAGGAACTTAGCGGGCCACTACAATGAGCAGTTCTTC.

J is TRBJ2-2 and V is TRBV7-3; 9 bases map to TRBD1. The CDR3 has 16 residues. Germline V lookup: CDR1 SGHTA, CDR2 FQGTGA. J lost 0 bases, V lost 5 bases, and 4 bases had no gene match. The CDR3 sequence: CASSATGGANTGELFF. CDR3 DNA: TGTGCCAGCAGCGCAACAGGGGGCGCGAACACCGGGGAGCTGTTTTTT.

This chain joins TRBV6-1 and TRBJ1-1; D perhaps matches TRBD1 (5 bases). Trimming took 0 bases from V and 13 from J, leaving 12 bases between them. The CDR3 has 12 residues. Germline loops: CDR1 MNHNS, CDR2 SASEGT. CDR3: CASSEARGSSFF. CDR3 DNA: TGTGCCAGCAGTGAAGCGCGGGGCAGTAGTTTCTTT.

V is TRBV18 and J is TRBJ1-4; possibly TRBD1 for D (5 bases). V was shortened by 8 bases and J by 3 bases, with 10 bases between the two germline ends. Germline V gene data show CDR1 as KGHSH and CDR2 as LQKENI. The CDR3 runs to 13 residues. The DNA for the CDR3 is TGTGCCAGCCGGGACGCTGCTAATGAAAAACTGTTTTTT. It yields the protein CASRDAANEKLFF. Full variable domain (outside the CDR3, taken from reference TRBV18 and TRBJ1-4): NAGVMQNPRHLVRRRGQEARLRCSPMKGHSHVYWYRQLPEEGLKFMVYLQKENIIDESGMPKERFSAEFPKEGPSILRIQQVVRGDSAAYFCASRDAANEKLFFGSGTQLSVL.

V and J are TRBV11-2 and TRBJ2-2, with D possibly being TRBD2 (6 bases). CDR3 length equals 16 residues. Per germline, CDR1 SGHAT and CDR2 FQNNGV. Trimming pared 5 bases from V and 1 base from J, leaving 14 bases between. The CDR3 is CASSLRDSLNTGELFF. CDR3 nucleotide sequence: TGTGCCAGCAGCCTACGGGACTCCCTGAACACCGGGGAGCTGTTTTTT.

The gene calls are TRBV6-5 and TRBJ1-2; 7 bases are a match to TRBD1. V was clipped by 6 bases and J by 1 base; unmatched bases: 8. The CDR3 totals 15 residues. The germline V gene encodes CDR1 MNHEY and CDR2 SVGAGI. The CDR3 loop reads CASSPGGAHNYGYTF. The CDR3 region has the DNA TGTGCCAGCAGCCCAGGGGGGGCGCATAACTATGGCTACACCTTC.

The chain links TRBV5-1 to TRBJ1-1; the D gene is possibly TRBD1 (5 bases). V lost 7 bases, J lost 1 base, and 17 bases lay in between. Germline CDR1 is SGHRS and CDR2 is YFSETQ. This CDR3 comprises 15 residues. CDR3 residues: CASRPTLQENTEAFF. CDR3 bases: TGCGCCAGCCGGCCGACCCTACAGGAGAACACTGAAGCTTTCTTT. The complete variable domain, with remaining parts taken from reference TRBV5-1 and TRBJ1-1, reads KAGVTQTPRYLIKTRGQQVTLSCSPISGHRSVSWYQQTPGQGLQFLFEYFSETQRNKGNFPGRFSGRQFSNSRSEMNVSTLELGDSALYLCASRPTLQENTEAFFGQGTRLTVV.

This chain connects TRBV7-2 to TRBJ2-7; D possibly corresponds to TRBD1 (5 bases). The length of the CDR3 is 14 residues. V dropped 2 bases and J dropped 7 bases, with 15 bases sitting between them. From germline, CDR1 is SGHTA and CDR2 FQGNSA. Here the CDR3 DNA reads TGTGCCAGCAGCTTACTCCAGGGCGCTAGGGAGCAGTACTTC. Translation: CASSLLQGAREQYF.

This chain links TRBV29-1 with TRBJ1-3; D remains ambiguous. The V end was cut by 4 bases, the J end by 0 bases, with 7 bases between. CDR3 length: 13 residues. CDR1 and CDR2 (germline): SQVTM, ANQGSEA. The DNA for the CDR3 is TGCAGCGTTGCAGATAACTCTGGAAACACCATATATTTT. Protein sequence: CSVADNSGNTIYF.

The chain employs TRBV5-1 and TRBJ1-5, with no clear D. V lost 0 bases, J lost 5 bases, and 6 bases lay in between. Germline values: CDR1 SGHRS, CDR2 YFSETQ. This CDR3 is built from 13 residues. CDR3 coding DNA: TGCGCCAGCAGCTTGGGGGAGGATCAGCCCCAGCATTTT. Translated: CASSLGEDQPQHF. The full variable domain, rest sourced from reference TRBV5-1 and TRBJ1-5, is KAGVTQTPRYLIKTRGQQVTLSCSPISGHRSVSWYQQTPGQGLQFLFEYFSETQRNKGNFPGRFSGRQFSNSRSEMNVSTLELGDSALYLCASSLGEDQPQHFGDGTRLSIL.

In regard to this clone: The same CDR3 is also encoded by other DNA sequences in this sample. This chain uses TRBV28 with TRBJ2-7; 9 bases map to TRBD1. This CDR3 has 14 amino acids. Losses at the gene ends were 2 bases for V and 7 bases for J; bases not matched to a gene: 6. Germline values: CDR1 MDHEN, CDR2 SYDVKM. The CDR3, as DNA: TGTGCCAGCAGTTTAGCACAGGGGGCGAGGGAGCAGTACTTC. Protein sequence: CASSLAQGAREQYF.

The CDR3 nucleotides are TGCGCCAGCAGCCAAAGGTGGGGAGCGCAACAGCCCCAGCATTTT. It encodes CASSQRWGAQQPQHF. The chain carries TRBV4-1 and TRBJ1-5; D call uncertain. Between the trimmed V and J ends, which lost 2 bases and 7 bases, there was a span of 15 bases. Germline V lookup: CDR1 MGHRA, CDR2 YSYEKL. This CDR3 comprises 15 residues.

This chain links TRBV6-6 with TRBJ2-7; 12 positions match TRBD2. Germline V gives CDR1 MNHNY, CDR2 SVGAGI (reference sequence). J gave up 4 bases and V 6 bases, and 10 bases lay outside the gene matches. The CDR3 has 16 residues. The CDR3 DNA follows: TGTGCCAGCAGCTTCACCTCACTAGCGGGGGGATACGAGCAGTACTTC. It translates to CASSFTSLAGGYEQYF.

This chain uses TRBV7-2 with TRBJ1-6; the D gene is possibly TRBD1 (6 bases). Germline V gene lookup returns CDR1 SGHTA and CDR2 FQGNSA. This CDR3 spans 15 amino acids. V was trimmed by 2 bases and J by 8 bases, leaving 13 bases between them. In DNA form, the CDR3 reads TGTGCCAGCAGCTTAAACATTGGACAGTATTCACCCCTCCACTTT. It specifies CASSLNIGQYSPLHF.

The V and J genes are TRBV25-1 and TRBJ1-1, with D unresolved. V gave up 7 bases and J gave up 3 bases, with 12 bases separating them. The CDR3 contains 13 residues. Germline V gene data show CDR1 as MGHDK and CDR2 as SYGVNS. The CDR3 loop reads CASIKDLDTEAFF. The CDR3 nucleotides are TGTGCCAGCATTAAGGACCTAGACACTGAAGCTTTCTTT.

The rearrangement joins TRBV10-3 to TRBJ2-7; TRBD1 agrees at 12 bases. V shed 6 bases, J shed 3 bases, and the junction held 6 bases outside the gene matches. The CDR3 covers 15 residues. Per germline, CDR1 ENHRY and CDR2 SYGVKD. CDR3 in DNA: TGTGCCATCAGGTCGGGACAGGGGGCAGGCTACGAGCAGTACTTC. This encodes CAIRSGQGAGYEQYF.

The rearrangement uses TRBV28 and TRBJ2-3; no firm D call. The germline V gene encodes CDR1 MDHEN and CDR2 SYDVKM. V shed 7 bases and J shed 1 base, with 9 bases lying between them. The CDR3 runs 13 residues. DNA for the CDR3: TGTGCCAGCACCGTTCAGGGCACAGATACGCAGTATTTT. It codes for CASTVQGTDTQYF.

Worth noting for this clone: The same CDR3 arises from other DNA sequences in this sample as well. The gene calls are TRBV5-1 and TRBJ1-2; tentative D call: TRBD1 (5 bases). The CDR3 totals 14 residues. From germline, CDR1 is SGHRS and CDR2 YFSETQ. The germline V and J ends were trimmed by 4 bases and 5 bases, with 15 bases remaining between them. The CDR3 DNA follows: TGCGCCAGCAGCCCAACGGGACCGTTATATGGCTACACCTTC. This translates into CASSPTGPLYGYTF.